The rows below give T cell receptor beta chains drawn from one sample of a study of shared clonotypes between healthy human individuals. Assay used: immunoSEQ multiplex PCR; TCRdb lists only in-frame clones, some missing. Found here are under 650,000 clones, 90% to 96% of them singletons; the top ten hold about 0.054%. The sample taken for sequencing was naive CD4+ T cells sorted from blood. Every receptor here comes from a woman aged 30 to 39 in good health. Both conserved end residues are part of each CDR3. Fields, in order: D gene, J gene, clone size, V gene, CDR3 protein, CDR3 DNA. The D gene is left open where the match is weak. Clone size is given for some rows only: seen once, a few or many times, or a class if the clone is expanded.

NA,TRBJ1-2,NA,TRBV6-6,CASTERESHYGYTF,TGTGCCAGCACCGAGAGAGAGTCTCACTATGGCTACACCTTC
NA,TRBJ2-6,NA,TRBV7-2,CASSSNSGANVLTF,TGTGCCAGCAGCTCGAATTCTGGGGCCAACGTCCTGACTTTC
TRBD1,TRBJ2-3,NA,TRBV5-1,CASSGQGAWTDTQYF,TGCGCCAGCAGCGGCCAGGGGGCTTGGACAGATACGCAGTATTTT
NA,TRBJ2-7,NA,TRBV11-2,CASSLVQGYEQYF,TGTGCCAGCAGCTTAGTTCAGGGCTACGAGCAGTACTTC
NA,TRBJ2-7,NA,TRBV7-9,CASSQTSYEQYF,TGTGCCAGCAGCCAAACCTCGTACGAGCAGTACTTC
TRBD2,TRBJ2-3,NA,TRBV27,CASSFELAGDTQYF,TGTGCCAGCAGTTTTGAACTAGCGGGAGATACGCAGTATTTT
TRBD1,TRBJ2-5,NA,TRBV7-9,CASSVPGQVNQETQYF,TGTGCCAGCAGCGTACCGGGACAGGTGAATCAAGAGACCCAGTACTTC
TRBD1,TRBJ1-5,NA,TRBV18,CASSPLDRAYNSNQPQHF,TGTGCCAGCTCACCGTTGGACAGGGCTTACAATAGCAATCAGCCCCAGCATTTT
NA,TRBJ2-4,once,TRBV19,CASASDLMSIQYF,TGTGCCAGTGCGTCGGACCTTATGAGCATTCAGTACTTC
NA,TRBJ1-1,NA,TRBV7-9,CASSLASGRNTEAFF,TGTGCCAGCAGCTTAGCGTCAGGTCGGAACACTGAAGCTTTCTTT
NA,TRBJ2-1,NA,TRBV7-2,CASSLVAAPYNEQFF,TGTGCCAGCAGCTTAGTAGCGGCACCTTACAATGAGCAGTTCTTC
TRBD2,TRBJ2-6,NA,TRBV6-5,CASSYSLAGGANVLTF,TGTGCCAGCAGTTACTCCTTAGCGGGTGGGGCCAACGTCCTGACTTTC
NA,TRBJ2-7,once,TRBV11-2,CASSLDLGTYEQYF,TGTGCCAGCAGCTTAGATCTTGGTACCTACGAGCAGTACTTC
NA,TRBJ2-7,NA,TRBV28,CASSFFGRGGMYEQYF,TGTGCCAGCAGTTTTTTTGGTCGAGGGGGAATGTACGAGCAGTACTTC
NA,TRBJ2-5,NA,TRBV5-1,CASSLAVEGATQYF,TGCGCCAGCAGCTTGGCCGTGGAGGGGGCGACCCAGTACTTC
NA,TRBJ1-2,NA,TRBV28,CASSYAAGHGYTF,TGTGCCAGCAGTTACGCGGCAGGGCATGGCTACACCTTC
NA,TRBJ1-1,NA,TRBV7-3,CASSLNRGGDTEAFF,TGTGCCAGCAGCTTAAATCGGGGTGGGGACACTGAAGCTTTCTTT
NA,TRBJ2-1,NA,TRBV28,CASSPPGVLDEQFF,TGTGCCAGCAGCCCCCCGGGGGTTTTGGATGAGCAGTTCTTC
NA,TRBJ2-5,NA,TRBV28,CASSFSGAGTQYF,TGTGCCAGCAGTTTTTCTGGGGCGGGGACCCAGTACTTC
NA,TRBJ2-1,NA,TRBV5-4,CASSPEARPEPYNEQFF,TGTGCCAGCAGCCCAGAGGCCAGACCAGAACCCTACAATGAGCAGTTCTTC
NA,TRBJ1-5,NA,TRBV18,CASSSAAGDSNQPQHF,TGTGCCAGCTCCTCCGCCGCAGGGGATAGCAATCAGCCCCAGCATTTT
NA,TRBJ1-5,NA,TRBV5-1,CASSQEGVGQPQHF,TGCGCCAGCAGCCAGGAGGGGGTGGGTCAGCCCCAGCATTTT
NA,TRBJ2-3,NA,TRBV5-1,CASSRGTSDTQYF,TGCGCCAGCAGCCGCGGAACTTCAGATACGCAGTATTTT
NA,TRBJ2-7,NA,TRBV6-6,CASSYGATRHSYEQYF,TGTGCCAGCAGTTATGGTGCTACCCGGCATTCCTACGAGCAGTACTTC
TRBD1,TRBJ2-7,NA,TRBV18,CASSPGTDRSYEQYF,TGTGCCAGCTCGCCTGGGACAGATCGCTCCTACGAGCAGTACTTC
NA,TRBJ2-7,NA,TRBV7-9,CASSAQDGTYEQYF,TGTGCCAGCAGCGCCCAGGACGGGACCTACGAGCAGTACTTC
NA,TRBJ2-5,once,TRBV9,CASSVNTGIKETQYF,TGTGCCAGCAGCGTAAATACAGGAATTAAAGAGACCCAGTACTTC
TRBD2,TRBJ2-7,NA,TRBV27,CASSLGLAGGSYEQYF,TGTGCCAGCAGTTTGGGACTAGCGGGAGGCTCCTACGAGCAGTACTTC
NA,TRBJ1-4,NA,TRBV4-2,CASSQVLTALATNEKLFF,TGTGCCAGCAGCCAAGTTCTGACGGCGCTTGCAACTAATGAAAAACTGTTTTTT
TRBD2,TRBJ2-7,few,TRBV4-2,CASSQEWRELHEQYF,TGTGCCAGCAGCCAAGAATGGCGGGAGCTCCACGAGCAGTACTTC
TRBD2,TRBJ2-1,NA,TRBV7-9,CASSPRLAGGLSSYNEQFF,TGTGCCAGCAGCCCGAGACTAGCGGGAGGGCTCAGCTCCTACAATGAGCAGTTCTTC
TRBD2,TRBJ2-7,NA,TRBV7-8,CASRSGREEIYEQYF,TGTGCCAGCAGATCAGGGCGGGAGGAAATCTACGAGCAGTACTTC
TRBD1,TRBJ1-5,NA,TRBV15,CATSAGQGYQPQHF,TGTGCCACCAGCGCGGGACAGGGTTATCAGCCCCAGCATTTT
TRBD1,TRBJ1-5,NA,TRBV28,CASSSGGGNQPQHF,TGTGCCAGCAGTTCAGGGGGAGGCAATCAGCCCCAGCATTTT
NA,TRBJ1-2,NA,TRBV27,CASSPHPPQIGGYTF,TGTGCCAGCAGCCCGCACCCACCGCAGATCGGTGGCTACACCTTC